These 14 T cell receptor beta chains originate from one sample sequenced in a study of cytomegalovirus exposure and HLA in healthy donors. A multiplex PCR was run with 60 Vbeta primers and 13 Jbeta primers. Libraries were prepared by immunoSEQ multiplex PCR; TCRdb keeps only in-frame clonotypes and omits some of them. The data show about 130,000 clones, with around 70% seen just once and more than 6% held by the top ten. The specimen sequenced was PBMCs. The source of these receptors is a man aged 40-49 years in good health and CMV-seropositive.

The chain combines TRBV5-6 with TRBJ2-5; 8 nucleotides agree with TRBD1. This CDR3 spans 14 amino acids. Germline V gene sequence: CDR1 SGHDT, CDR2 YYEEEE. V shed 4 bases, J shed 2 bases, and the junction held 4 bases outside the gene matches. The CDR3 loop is CASSPGGRQETQYF. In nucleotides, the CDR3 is TGTGCCAGCAGCCCAGGGGGCAGGCAAGAGACCCAGTACTTC.

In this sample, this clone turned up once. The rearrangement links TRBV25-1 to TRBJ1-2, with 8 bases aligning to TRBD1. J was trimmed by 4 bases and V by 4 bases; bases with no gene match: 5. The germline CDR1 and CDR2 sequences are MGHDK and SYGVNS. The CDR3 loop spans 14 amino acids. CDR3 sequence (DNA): TGTGCCAGCAGTGCCGCAGGGGGCCGCTATGGCTACACCTTC. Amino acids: CASSAAGGRYGYTF.

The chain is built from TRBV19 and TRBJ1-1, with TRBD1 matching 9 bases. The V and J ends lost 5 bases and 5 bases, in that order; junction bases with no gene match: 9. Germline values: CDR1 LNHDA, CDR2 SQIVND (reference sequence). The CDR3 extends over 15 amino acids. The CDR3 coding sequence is TGTGCCAGTAGTCGGGACAGGGCTTCGGGAACTGAAGCTTTCTTT. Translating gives CASSRDRASGTEAFF.

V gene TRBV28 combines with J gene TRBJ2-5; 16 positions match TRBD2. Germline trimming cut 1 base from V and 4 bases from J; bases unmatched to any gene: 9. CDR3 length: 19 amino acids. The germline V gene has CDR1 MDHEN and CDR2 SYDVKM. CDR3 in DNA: TGTGCCAGCAGTTTATCCTTCGGGACTAGCGGGGGGGCACGAGAGACCCAGTACTTC. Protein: CASSLSFGTSGGARETQYF.

The CDR3, as DNA: TGTGCCAGCAGCCCCAAGGCGGTGGGACAGGGACCGACCGGGGAGCTGTTTTTT. Its translation: CASSPKAVGQGPTGELFF. V gene TRBV7-9 combines with J gene TRBJ2-2; 9 positions agree with TRBD1. This CDR3 is built from 18 residues. Germline lookup yields CDR1 SEHNR and CDR2 FQNEAQ (reference sequence). V shed 5 bases, J shed 5 bases, and the junction held 15 bases outside the gene matches.

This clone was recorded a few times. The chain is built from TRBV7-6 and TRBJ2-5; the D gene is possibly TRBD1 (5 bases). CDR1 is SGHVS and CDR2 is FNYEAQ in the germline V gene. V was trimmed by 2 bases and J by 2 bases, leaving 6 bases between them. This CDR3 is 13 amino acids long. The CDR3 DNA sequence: TGTGCCAGCAGCTTAAAGGGGCAAGAGACCCAGTACTTC. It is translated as CASSLKGQETQYF.

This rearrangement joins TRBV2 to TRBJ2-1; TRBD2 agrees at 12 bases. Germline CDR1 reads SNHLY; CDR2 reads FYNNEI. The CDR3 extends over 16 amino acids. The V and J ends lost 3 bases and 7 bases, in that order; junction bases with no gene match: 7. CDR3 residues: CASSERASGGANEQFF. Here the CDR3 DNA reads TGTGCCAGCAGTGAGAGGGCTAGCGGGGGGGCTAATGAGCAGTTCTTC.

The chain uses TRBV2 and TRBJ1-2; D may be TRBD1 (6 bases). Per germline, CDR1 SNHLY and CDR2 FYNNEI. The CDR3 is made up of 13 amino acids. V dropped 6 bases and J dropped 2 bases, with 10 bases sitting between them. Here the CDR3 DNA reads TGTGCCAGCAGCCAGGACAGCAACTATGGCTACACCTTC. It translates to CASSQDSNYGYTF.

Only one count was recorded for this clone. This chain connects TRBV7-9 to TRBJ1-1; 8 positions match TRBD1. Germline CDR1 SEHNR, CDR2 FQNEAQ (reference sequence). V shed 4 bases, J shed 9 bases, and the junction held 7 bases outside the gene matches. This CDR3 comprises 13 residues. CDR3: CASSYRTGTQAFF. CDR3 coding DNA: TGTGCCAGCAGCTACCGGACAGGGACCCAAGCTTTCTTT.

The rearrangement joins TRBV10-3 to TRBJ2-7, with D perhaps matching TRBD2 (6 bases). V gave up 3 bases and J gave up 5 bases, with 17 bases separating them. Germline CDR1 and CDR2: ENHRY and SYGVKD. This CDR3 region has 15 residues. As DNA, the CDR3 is TGTGCCATCAGTGAAAGTTTCACGGGGGTCCACGAGCAGTACTTC. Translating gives CAISESFTGVHEQYF.

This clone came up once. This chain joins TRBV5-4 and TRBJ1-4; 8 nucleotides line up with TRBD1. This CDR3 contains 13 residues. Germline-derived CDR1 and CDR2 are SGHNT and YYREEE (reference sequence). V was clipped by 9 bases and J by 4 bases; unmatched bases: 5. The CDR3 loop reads CATTTGVNEKLFF. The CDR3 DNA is TGTGCCACCACGACAGGGGTTAATGAAAAACTGTTTTTT.

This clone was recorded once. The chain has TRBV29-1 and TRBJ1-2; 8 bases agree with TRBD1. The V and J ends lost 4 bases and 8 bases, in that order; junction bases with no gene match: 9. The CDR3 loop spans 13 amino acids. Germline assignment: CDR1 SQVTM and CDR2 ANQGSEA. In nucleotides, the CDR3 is TGCAGCGTTGCCTCTGGGACAGGTGCGGGCTACACCTTC. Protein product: CSVASGTGAGYTF.

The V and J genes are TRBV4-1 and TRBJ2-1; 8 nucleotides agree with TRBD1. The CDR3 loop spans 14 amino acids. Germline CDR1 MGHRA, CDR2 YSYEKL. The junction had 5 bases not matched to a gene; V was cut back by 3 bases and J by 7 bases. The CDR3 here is CASSHQGALNEQFF. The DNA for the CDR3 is TGCGCCAGCAGCCACCAGGGGGCATTGAATGAGCAGTTCTTC.

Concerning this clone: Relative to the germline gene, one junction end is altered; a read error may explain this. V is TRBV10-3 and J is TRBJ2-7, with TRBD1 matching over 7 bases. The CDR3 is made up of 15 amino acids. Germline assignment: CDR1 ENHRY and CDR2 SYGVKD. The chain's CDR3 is CASSLNRDRDYEQYF. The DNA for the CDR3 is TGTGCCAGCAGTCTTAACCGGGACAGAGACTACGAGCAGTACTTC.